Following are 5 T cell receptor beta chains from one sample sequenced in a study of CD8 T cells in Susac syndrome. Reverse transcription of roughly 0.45 to 1 ug RNA was carried out with random hexamers. Via MiXCR, TCRdb re-called the immunoSEQ multiplex PCR reads, giving one row per CDR3 protein. The sample includes about 190,000 distinct CDR3 sequences, around 95% of them seen just once. The sample comprised CD4+ T cells from PBMCs. The source of these receptors is a human donor with Susac syndrome.

The rearrangement joins TRBV19 to TRBJ1-4; D is unresolved. V shed 2 bases and J shed 6 bases, with 7 bases lying between them. The CDR3 length is 13 residues. Germline V CDR1 and CDR2: LNHDA, SQIVND (reference sequence). In DNA form, the CDR3 reads TGTGCCAGTAGTATAACCGTTGATGAAAAACTGTTTTTT. This codes for CASSITVDEKLFF.

V gene TRBV29-1 combines with J gene TRBJ1-1; D gene uncertain. Germline-derived CDR1 and CDR2 are SQVTM and ANQGSEA. The CDR3 sequence is 12 residues long. The germline V and J ends were trimmed by 4 bases and 3 bases, with 9 bases remaining between them. CDR3 in DNA: TGCAGCGTTGTAGAGGGTTACACTGAAGCTTTCTTT. This codes for CSVVEGYTEAFF. Filled out from reference TRBV29-1 and TRBJ1-1, the complete variable domain reads SAVISQKPSRDICQRGTSLTIQCQVDSQVTMMFWYRQQPGQSLTLIATANQGSEATYESGFVIDKFPISRPNLTFSTLTVSNMSPEDSSIYLCSVVEGYTEAFFGQGTRLTVV.

The chain is built from TRBV11-2 and TRBJ1-1, with D uncertain. V was cut by 0 bases and J by 4 bases, with 9 bases left in between. The germline CDR1 and CDR2 sequences are SGHAT and FQNNGV. The CDR3 consists of 14 residues. The CDR3 here is CASSLESAGTEAFF. The DNA of the CDR3 is TGTGCCAGCAGCTTAGAATCTGCGGGCACTGAAGCTTTCTTT. Full variable domain (rest looked up from reference TRBV11-2 and TRBJ1-1): EAGVAQSPRYKIIEKRQSVAFWCNPISGHATLYWYQQILGQGPKLLIQFQNNGVVDDSQLPKDRFSAERLKGVDSTLKIQPAKLEDSAVYLCASSLESAGTEAFFGQGTRLTVV.

The chain couples TRBV20-1 to TRBJ2-1; the D gene is possibly TRBD1 (6 bases). The CDR3 has 13 residues. V lost 1 base and J 6 bases, leaving 10 bases between the germline ends. Germline CDR1 is DFQATT and CDR2 is SNEGSKA (reference sequence). In DNA form, the CDR3 reads TGCAGTGCTAGAGCCCAGGGGTTCAATGAGCAGTTCTTC. Its protein is CSARAQGFNEQFF.

The chain uses TRBV29-1 and TRBJ2-2, with D hard to call. Germline-derived CDR1 and CDR2 are SQVTM and ANQGSEA. The CDR3 consists of 13 residues. Trimming pared 5 bases from V and 0 bases from J, leaving 7 bases between. CDR3 sequence reads: CSVLAANTGELFF. CDR3 coding DNA: TGCAGCGTTCTTGCGGCGAACACCGGGGAGCTGTTTTTT.